This is a list of T cell receptor beta chains from one sample in a study of blood T cell repertoires in COVID-19. Sequencing used immunoSEQ multiplex PCR; TCRdb keeps in-frame clones, though not all of them. The sample shows approximately 91,000 clones, about 80% of them seen only once. Sequencing was performed on peripheral blood. All receptors derive from a man between 65 and 85 years old with acute or convalescent COVID-19. Both conserved end residues are part of each CDR3. A D gene is named only where the DNA matches it firmly. Size is omitted from some rows. Given values are once, few, many or a class for expanded clones.

J gene	V gene	D gene	clone size	CDR3 protein	CDR3 DNA
TRBJ2-1	TRBV20-1	TRBD2	.	CSASHPGLATNEQFF	TGCAGTGCTAGTCATCCGGGACTAGCGACTAATGAGCAGTTCTTC
TRBJ1-2	TRBV6-5	.	.	CASSYSRGTVNYGYTF	TGTGCCAGCAGTTACTCGAGGGGGACCGTTAACTATGGCTACACCTTC
TRBJ1-2	TRBV27	.	once	CASSLSGNYGYTF	TGTGCCAGCAGTTTGAGCGGAAACTATGGCTACACCTTC
TRBJ2-2	TRBV7-2	.	.	CASSSSSSRELFF	TGTGCCAGCAGCTCCTCTAGCTCCCGGGAGCTGTTTTTT
TRBJ2-1	TRBV5-1	.	.	CASSGSGGSSYNEQFF	TGCGCCAGCAGCGGGTCAGGGGGGAGCTCCTACAATGAGCAGTTCTTC
TRBJ2-1	TRBV7-9	TRBD1	few	CASRLQGSYNEQFF	TGTGCCAGCAGGCTACAGGGGTCCTACAATGAGCAGTTCTTC
TRBJ2-7	TRBV28	TRBD1	medium-sized	CASSLAIGTGAYEQYF	TGTGCCAGCAGTTTAGCCATCGGGACAGGGGCCTACGAGCAGTACTTC
TRBJ2-3	TRBV6-5	.	.	CASSYPGSDTQYF	TGTGCCAGCAGTTACCCGGGGTCAGATACGCAGTATTTT
TRBJ2-2	TRBV5-6	TRBD1	once	CASSWGTATGELFF	TGTGCCAGCAGCTGGGGGACAGCCACCGGGGAGCTGTTTTTT
TRBJ1-1	TRBV18	.	.	CASSLSGDTEAFF	TGTGCCAGCTCATTATCCGGTGACACTGAAGCTTTCTTT
TRBJ1-2	TRBV29-1	.	.	CSVQGSGYGYTF	TGCAGCGTCCAGGGGTCGGGCTATGGCTACACCTTC
TRBJ1-2	TRBV5-6	TRBD1	.	CASSRPRTGSSYTF	TGTGCCAGCAGCAGGCCAAGGACAGGGTCGAGCTACACCTTC
TRBJ1-1	TRBV6-5	.	.	CASSYRQGGKYTEAFF	TGTGCCAGCAGTTATAGGCAGGGAGGGAAGTACACTGAAGCTTTCTTT
TRBJ1-1	TRBV5-5	TRBD1	.	CASSLAQGIMNTEAFF	TGTGCCAGCAGCTTGGCACAGGGGATAATGAACACTGAAGCTTTCTTT
TRBJ1-5	TRBV7-9	.	.	CASSLGRGGLEPQHF	TGTGCCAGCAGCTTAGGGAGGGGCGGTTTGGAGCCCCAGCATTTT
TRBJ1-3	TRBV11-2	.	.	CASSLDLTVPSSGNTIYF	TGTGCCAGCAGCTTAGACCTAACAGTCCCAAGCTCTGGAAACACCATATATTTT
TRBJ2-5	TRBV5-1	.	.	CASSPTPGFQETQYF	TGCGCCAGCAGCCCTACGCCGGGTTTCCAAGAGACCCAGTACTTC
TRBJ1-4	TRBV7-3	TRBD1	.	CASSLRTGSNEKLFF	TGTGCCAGCAGCCTACGGACAGGATCAAATGAAAAACTGTTTTTT
TRBJ2-1	TRBV5-1	.	.	CASQISTEFNEQFF	TGCGCCAGCCAGATAAGTACAGAGTTCAATGAGCAGTTCTTC
TRBJ2-1	TRBV5-1	TRBD2	once	CASSLAGGFDEQFF	TGCGCCAGCAGCTTGGCGGGAGGATTCGATGAGCAGTTCTTC
TRBJ2-3	TRBV5-1	.	.	CASSLMQGGTDTQYF	TGCGCCAGCAGCTTAATGCAGGGCGGAACAGATACGCAGTATTTT
TRBJ2-2	TRBV7-9	.	.	CASSSSLNTGELFF	TGTGCCAGCAGCTCTTCGCTAAACACCGGGGAGCTGTTTTTT
TRBJ1-5	TRBV28	TRBD1	.	CASSLPTGEGQPQHF	TGTGCCAGCAGTCTCCCGACAGGGGAGGGTCAGCCCCAGCATTTT
TRBJ2-1	TRBV19	TRBD2	.	CASSIVLGAGGHNEQFF	TGTGCCAGTAGTATAGTGTTGGGGGCGGGAGGACACAATGAGCAGTTCTTC
TRBJ1-1	TRBV9	TRBD1	.	CASSVEPTGPTEAFF	TGTGCCAGCAGCGTAGAACCGACAGGGCCCACTGAAGCTTTCTTT
TRBJ2-1	TRBV7-9	.	.	CASSFMIGVSYNEQFF	TGTGCCAGCAGCTTCATGATAGGGGTGTCCTACAATGAGCAGTTCTTC
TRBJ1-2	TRBV28	TRBD1	.	CASSYGTGALNYGYTF	TGTGCCAGCAGCTATGGGACAGGGGCTCTAAACTATGGCTACACCTTC
TRBJ1-6	TRBV7-2	TRBD1	.	CASSSGQSSNSPLHF	TGTGCCAGCAGTTCGGGACAGTCTAGTAATTCACCCCTCCACTTT
TRBJ2-2	TRBV24-1	.	.	CATGQGGTGELFF	TGTGCCACCGGCCAGGGGGGCACCGGGGAGCTGTTTTTT